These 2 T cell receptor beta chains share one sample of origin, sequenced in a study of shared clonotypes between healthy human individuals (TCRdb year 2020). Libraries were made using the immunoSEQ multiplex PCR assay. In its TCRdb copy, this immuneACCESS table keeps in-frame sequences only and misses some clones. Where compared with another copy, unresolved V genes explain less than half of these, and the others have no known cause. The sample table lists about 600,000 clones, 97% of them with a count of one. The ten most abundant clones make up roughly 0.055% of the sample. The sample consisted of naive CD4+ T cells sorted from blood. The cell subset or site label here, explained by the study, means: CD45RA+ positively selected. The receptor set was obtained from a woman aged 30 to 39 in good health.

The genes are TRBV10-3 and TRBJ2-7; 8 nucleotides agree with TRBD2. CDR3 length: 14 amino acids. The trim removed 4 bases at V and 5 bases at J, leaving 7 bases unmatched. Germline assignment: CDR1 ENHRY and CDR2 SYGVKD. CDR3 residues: CAISATSGDDEQYF. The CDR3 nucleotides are TGTGCCATCAGTGCAACTAGCGGTGATGACGAGCAGTACTTC.

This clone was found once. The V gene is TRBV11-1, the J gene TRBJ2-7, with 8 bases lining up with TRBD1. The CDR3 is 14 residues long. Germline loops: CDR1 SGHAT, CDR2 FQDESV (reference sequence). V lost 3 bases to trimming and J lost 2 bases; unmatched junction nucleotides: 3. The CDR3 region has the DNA TGTGCCAGCAGCTTCGGACAGGGCCCCTACGAGCAGTACTTC. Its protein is CASSFGQGPYEQYF.